These 26 T cell receptor beta chains were sequenced from one sample in a study of T cells after posttransplantation cyclophosphamide. Some clones are missing from TCRdb's copy, which holds only in-frame ones; the method was immunoSEQ multiplex PCR. The repertoire consists of about 26,000 clones, none detected only once. The sequenced material came from PBMCs. The receptors were sampled from a man aged 45-65 years in good health, CMV-negative, and a related stem cell transplant donor.

The table lists this clone with many counts. The chain links TRBV7-6 to TRBJ2-3; D may be TRBD1 (6 bases). V was shortened by 5 bases and J by 1 base, with 19 bases between the two germline ends. This CDR3 contains 17 residues. Germline CDR1 reads SGHVS; CDR2 reads FNYEAQ. This CDR3 reads CASSPARIGGRTDTQYF. The CDR3 bases are TGTGCCAGCAGCCCAGCGCGTATAGGGGGACGCACAGATACGCAGTATTTT.

This clone was recorded at least ten times. The chain is built from TRBV2 and TRBJ2-5, with 12 bases identical to TRBD2. There are 15 residues in the CDR3. V dropped 6 bases and J dropped 3; count of bases not matched to a gene: 5. Germline CDR1 and CDR2: SNHLY and FYNNEI. The CDR3 sequence is CASRVRLAGEETQYF. CDR3 bases: TGTGCCAGCAGGGTTAGACTAGCGGGAGAAGAGACCCAGTACTTC.

By proportion, this clone is medium-sized. This rearrangement joins TRBV10-3 to TRBJ1-1; D not certain. The length of the CDR3 is 14 residues. Between the trimmed V and J ends, which lost 6 bases and 3 bases, there was a span of 14 bases. Germline V gene data show CDR1 as ENHRY and CDR2 as SYGVKD. The CDR3 DNA sequence: TGTGCCATCAGCCTAACATCCGGGGACACTGAAGCTTTCTTT. Its protein product is CAISLTSGDTEAFF.

This clone was seen repeatedly, ten times or more. This rearrangement joins TRBV30 to TRBJ2-1; TRBD2 aligns across 8 bases. The CDR3 has 13 residues. Germline CDR1 and CDR2: GTSNPN and SVGIG (reference sequence). The junction had 2 bases not matched to a gene; V was cut back by 3 bases and J by 4 bases. CDR3 in amino acids: CAWSGGGYNEQFF. DNA of the CDR3: TGTGCCTGGAGCGGGGGGGGTTACAATGAGCAGTTCTTC.

This clone was found many times. This chain uses TRBV19 with TRBJ2-5; a weak D match, TRBD1 (6 bases). This CDR3 comprises 15 residues. Germline CDR1 is LNHDA and CDR2 is SQIVND (reference sequence). V shed 5 bases and J shed 5 bases, with 18 bases lying between them. The CDR3 reads CASSPPAQGIETQYF. The CDR3, as DNA: TGTGCCAGTAGTCCCCCTGCACAGGGAATTGAGACCCAGTACTTC.

The chain joins TRBV7-8 to TRBJ2-5; D possibly corresponds to TRBD1 (5 bases). The DNA end is more similar to TRBJ2-7, so the J call may be wrong. Germline CDR1 is SGHVS and CDR2 is FQNEAQ. CDR3 length: 12 amino acids. The CDR3, as DNA: TGTGCCAGCAGCCTCGACAGAAACGAGCAGTACTTC. Translated: CASSLDRNEQYF.

This clone was seen ten or more times. The V and J genes are TRBV10-3 and TRBJ2-2; TRBD1 is a possible D gene (6 bases). Germline-derived CDR1 and CDR2 are ENHRY and SYGVKD. CDR3 length: 14 residues. Trimming cost V 7 bases and J 2 bases, with 11 bases left between them. DNA of the CDR3: TGTGCCATCAATGGGGACAAAAACACCGGGGAGCTGTTTTTT. This encodes CAINGDKNTGELFF.

This clone was counted at least ten times. The rearrangement uses TRBV12-5 and TRBJ1-2; TRBD1 is a possible D gene (6 bases). V shed 6 bases and J shed 1 base, with 18 bases lying between them. The CDR3 length is 16 residues. Looked up from germline, CDR1 is LGHNT and CDR2 is FRNRAP. CDR3 DNA: TGTGCTAGTGGACCCGCGGGGGGGGGCCTTAACTATGGCTACACCTTC. Amino acid sequence: CASGPAGGGLNYGYTF.

This clone was counted at least ten times. V gene TRBV4-1 combines with J gene TRBJ2-2; D possibly corresponds to TRBD2 (6 bases). The CDR3 covers 14 residues. The germline V and J ends were trimmed by 2 bases and 5 bases, with 9 bases remaining between them. CDR1 is MGHRA, CDR2 YSYEKL, per germline. CDR3 region: CASSQPLATGELFF. The CDR3 bases are TGCGCCAGCAGCCAACCTCTAGCGACCGGGGAGCTGTTTTTT.

The chain links TRBV6-5 to TRBJ2-3; the match to TRBD2 covers 12 bases. CDR3 length: 15 residues. Germline CDR1 and CDR2: MNHEY and SVGAGI. Trimming took 4 bases from V and 4 from J; bases not matched to a gene: 3. CDR3 region: CASSSLAGGSDTQYF. CDR3 sequence (DNA): TGTGCCAGCAGTTCACTAGCGGGAGGTTCAGATACGCAGTATTTT.

This clone was seen at least ten times. The chain employs TRBV19 and TRBJ1-2; weak D call: TRBD1 (5 bases). This CDR3 has 14 residues. Between the trimmed V and J ends, which lost 4 bases and 2 bases, there was a span of 11 bases. Per the germline V gene, CDR1 is LNHDA and CDR2 is SQIVND (reference sequence). The CDR3 sequence: CASSNQGWNYGYTF. For the CDR3, the DNA is TGTGCCAGTAGTAATCAGGGTTGGAACTATGGCTACACCTTC.

This clone was seen repeatedly, ten times or more. The CDR3 here is CASSLGTGRGGYTF. DNA for the CDR3: TGTGCCAGCAGCCTGGGGACAGGGCGCGGTGGCTACACCTTC. The chain recombines TRBV14 with TRBJ1-2; TRBD1 matches at 9 bases. The CDR3 covers 14 residues. Germline trimming cut 4 bases from V and 7 bases from J; bases unmatched to any gene: 7. In germline, CDR1 is SGHDN, CDR2 FVKESK.

This clone was counted at least ten times. This chain uses TRBV30 with TRBJ1-5; perhaps TRBD1 as D (5 bases). CDR3 length: 15 residues. Germline values: CDR1 GTSNPN, CDR2 SVGIG (reference sequence). Deletions cut 5 bases from V and 7 bases from J, with 21 bases between. DNA for the CDR3: TGTGCCTGGGCAGGGCCTCTCACTGCCGGGCAGCCCCAGCATTTT. Encoded protein: CAWAGPLTAGQPQHF.

This clone has at least ten counts. The chain has TRBV27 and TRBJ1-2, with 7 bases that match TRBD1. CDR3 length: 13 residues. CDR1 and CDR2 (germline): MNHEY, SMNVEV (reference sequence). V shed 2 bases and J 3 bases; nucleotides not matched to a gene: 0. The CDR3 protein is CASSLQGDYGYTF. CDR3 coding DNA: TGTGCCAGCAGTTTACAGGGGGACTATGGCTACACCTTC.

This clone was detected many times. This sequence joins TRBV4-1 and TRBJ2-5; D uncertain. There are 15 residues in the CDR3. The V end was cut by 4 bases, the J end by 2 bases, with 14 bases between. CDR1 MGHRA and CDR2 YSYEKL come from the germline V gene. The CDR3 protein is CASSPTPGGQETQYF. As DNA, the CDR3 is TGCGCCAGCAGCCCAACCCCCGGCGGTCAAGAGACCCAGTACTTC.

This clone was found many times. This chain connects TRBV7-9 to TRBJ1-3; no firm D call. V gave up 1 base and J gave up 0 bases, with 7 bases separating them. CDR3 length: 15 amino acids. Per the germline V gene, CDR1 is SEHNR and CDR2 is FQNEAQ (reference sequence). CDR3: CASSLDLYSGNTIYF. The CDR3, as DNA: TGTGCCAGCAGCTTAGACCTATACTCTGGAAACACCATATATTTT.

This clone was detected many times. This chain uses TRBV7-2 with TRBJ2-5, with TRBD2 matching over 8 bases. V trimming: 1 base; J trimming: 1 base; junction bases outside the gene matches: 11. The CDR3 is 18 residues long. Germline-derived CDR1 and CDR2 are SGHTA and FQGNSA. The CDR3 reads CASSLGSGTSGFQETQYF. CDR3 nucleotides: TGTGCCAGCAGCTTAGGAAGCGGGACTAGTGGTTTCCAAGAGACCCAGTACTTC.

This clone was observed at least ten times. The chain has TRBV10-3 and TRBJ1-1; 7 nucleotides match TRBD1. The CDR3 is made up of 14 amino acids. J gave up 5 bases and V 5 bases, and 8 bases lay outside the gene matches. CDR1 and CDR2 (germline): ENHRY, SYGVKD. DNA for the CDR3: TGTGCCATCAGTCAGACAGGGCCGGGAACTGAAGCTTTCTTT. As protein: CAISQTGPGTEAFF.

At least ten counts were recorded for this clone. Mismatch with germline at one junction end may stem from a read error. The V gene is TRBV5-4, the J gene TRBJ2-7; D possibly corresponds to TRBD2 (6 bases). This CDR3 is built from 17 residues. Looked up from germline, CDR1 is SGHNT and CDR2 is YYREEE (reference sequence). The CDR3 protein is CASSWGELRRLPNEQYF. The CDR3 DNA reads as TGTGCCAGCAGCTGGGGGGAATTGCGGAGGCTCCCTAACGAACAGTACTTC.

Turning to this clone: A much larger clone differs from this one at a single base, so this may be a read error. The chain joins TRBV4-1 to TRBJ2-7; 10 bases align to TRBD2. The CDR3 length is 15 residues. In germline, CDR1 is MGHRA, CDR2 YSYEKL. The CDR3 nucleotides read TGCGCCGGCAGCCTTAGCGGGGGGCCCGGTGAGAAGCAGTACTTC. Translation gives CAGSLSGGPGEKQYF.

This clone was detected many times. The chain joins TRBV5-6 to TRBJ1-2; D may be TRBD1 (5 bases). Trimming pared 4 bases from V and 2 bases from J, leaving 6 bases between. Germline V gives CDR1 SGHDT, CDR2 YYEEEE. The length of the CDR3 is 12 residues. CDR3 amino acids: CASSRQNYGYTF. The CDR3 nucleotides read TGTGCCAGCAGCCGACAGAACTATGGCTACACCTTC.

In this sample, this clone turned up many times. The rearrangement uses TRBV28 and TRBJ2-3; perhaps TRBD1 as D (7 bases). The CDR3 has 15 amino acids. V was trimmed by 5 bases and J by 3 bases, leaving 15 bases between them. Looked up from germline, CDR1 is MDHEN and CDR2 is SYDVKM. The CDR3 sequence: CASSGEDRRTDTQYF. The CDR3 coding sequence is TGTGCCAGCAGTGGGGAGGACAGGCGAACAGATACGCAGTATTTT.

This clone has a count of ten or more. The J gene is TRBJ1-4, the V gene TRBV5-1; 7 bases map to TRBD1. Germline lookup yields CDR1 SGHRS and CDR2 YFSETQ. This CDR3 spans 14 amino acids. J was trimmed by 8 bases and V by 3 bases; bases with no gene match: 7. CDR3 loop: CASSSQGVGEKLFF. As DNA, the CDR3 is TGCGCCAGCAGCTCTCAGGGGGTAGGAGAAAAACTGTTTTTT.

This clone has at least ten counts. In DNA form, the CDR3 reads TGTGCCAGTAGTACCTTCCCGGACAGATATAGCAATCAGCCCCAGCATTTT. It translates to CASSTFPDRYSNQPQHF. The V gene is TRBV19, the J gene TRBJ1-5, with a possible D match to TRBD1 (6 bases). The CDR3 has 17 residues. Germline values: CDR1 LNHDA, CDR2 SQIVND (reference sequence). The V end lost 4 bases, the J end lost 0 bases, and 16 bases lay between the germline ends. The whole variable domain, remainder taken from reference TRBV19 and TRBJ1-5, is DGGITQSPKYLFRKEGQNVTLSCEQNLNHDAMYWYRQDPGQGLRLIYYSQIVNDFQKGDIAEGYSVSREKKESFPLTVTSAQKNPTAFYLCASSTFPDRYSNQPQHFGDGTRLSIL.

In this sample, this clone turned up many times. Other DNA sequences of this sample code for an identical CDR3. The V and J genes are TRBV7-3 and TRBJ2-2; 10 bases fit TRBD2. Germline values: CDR1 SGHTA, CDR2 FQGTGA. CDR3 length equals 16 residues. V shed 0 bases and J 5 bases; nucleotides not matched to a gene: 3. Here the CDR3 reads CASSLTTAGGTGELFF. The CDR3 DNA is TGTGCCAGCAGCTTAACGACAGCGGGAGGGACCGGGGAGCTGTTTTTT.

The CDR3 DNA follows: TGTGCCAGCAGCGCCCAGGGCAGGGGGGTCCACAATGAGCAGTTCTTC. This sequence encodes CASSAQGRGVHNEQFF. This sequence joins TRBV7-2 and TRBJ2-1, with a tentative D call TRBD1 (7 bases). Germline CDR1 and CDR2: SGHTA and FQGNSA. This CDR3 spans 16 amino acids. V was shortened by 5 bases and J by 5 bases, with 19 bases between the two germline ends.